Shown below are 3 T cell receptor beta chains from a single sample sequenced in a study of post-analysis software for immune sequencing data. General observations from the study: Five or six TRBV segments, TRBV5-6, TRBV5-1 and TRBV20-1 among them, were found more frequent in patients than controls.

Included in the TCR beta cDNA libraries were unique molecular identifiers. TCRdb re-derived calls from the PCR reads in MiXCR, one entry per CDR3 protein. The profile shows some 690,000 distinct CDR3 sequences, 55% to 60% of them singletons. Their antigens are not known. The sequenced sample consisted of blood. The receptors shown here come from a girl aged 2 to 9 with multiple sclerosis.

This clonotype has only a few counts. The rearrangement uses TRBV9 and TRBJ1-5; D not resolved. With 9 bases removed from V and 0 bases from J, the gap between germline ends came to 34 bases. Germline CDR1 SGDLS, CDR2 YYNGEE. This CDR3 spans 21 amino acids. CDR3 coding DNA: TGTGCCACTACTACAAATGCCAAAAATTGGGCGGGATCTTATAGCAATCAGCCCCAGCATTTT. It specifies CATTTNAKNWAGSYSNQPQHF.

The V gene is TRBV6-2 or TRBV6-3, the J gene TRBJ2-1, with D possibly TRBD1 on 6 matching bases. There are 12 residues in the CDR3. The germline gives CDR1 MNHEY, CDR2 SVGEGT. The V gene lost 5 bases and the J gene lost 6 bases, with 8 bases spanning the gap. This CDR3 is CASSAQGNEQFF. The CDR3 bases are TGTGCCAGCAGTGCACAGGGCAATGAGCAGTTCTTC.

A single count supports this clonotype. This chain joins TRBV4-3 and TRBJ1-2; 9 bases agree with TRBD1. J lost 3 bases, V lost 0 bases, and 8 bases had no gene match. CDR1 and CDR2 (germline): LGHNA, YSLEER. The CDR3 is made up of 17 amino acids. The CDR3 DNA follows: TGCGCCAGCAGCCAAGATACACCGGGACAGGGCCACTATGGCTACACCTTC. Protein sequence: CASSQDTPGQGHYGYTF.